This T cell receptor beta chain derives from a study of identical twins. Regarding the study as a whole: Twins' excess sharing was less marked for out-of-frame beta sequences. Twin sharing of out-of-frame TCR alpha was underestimated by models in monozygotic pairs.

TCRdb passed the 5' RACE reads through MiXCR, listing each CDR3 protein once. The table has fewer than 350,000 distinct CDR3 sequences, about 8.1% seen once. V dropped 8 bases and J dropped 3 bases, with 11 bases sitting between them. The CDR3 spans 13 residues. Germline CDR1 MGHDK, CDR2 SYGVNS. Concerning this clonotype itself: Its antigen is as yet unknown.

A further study also used this sample, focusing on yellow fever vaccine responses in identical twins.

Sequencing input: memory (CD45RO+) T cells sorted from blood. V gene TRBV25-1 combines with J gene TRBJ2-1; weak D call: TRBD2 (6 bases). The clonotype originates from a woman in her late teens or twenties in good health. CDR3 in amino acids: CASGGLIYNEQFF. The CDR3 DNA is TGTGCCAGCGGGGGACTCATCTACAATGAGCAGTTCTTC.